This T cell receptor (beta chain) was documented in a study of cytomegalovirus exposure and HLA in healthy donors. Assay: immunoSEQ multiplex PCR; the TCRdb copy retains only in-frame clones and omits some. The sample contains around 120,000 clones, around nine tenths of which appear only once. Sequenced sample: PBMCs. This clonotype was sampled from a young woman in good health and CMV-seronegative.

The CDR3 DNA sequence: TGTGCCAGCAGCTTAGGACGGGGGGGCCTCACAGATACGCAGTATTTT. Translated, it gives CASSLGRGGLTDTQYF. The chain couples TRBV7-9 to TRBJ2-3; 8 bases agree with TRBD2. J lost 2 bases, V lost 1 base, and 5 bases had no gene match. This CDR3 contains 16 residues. Germline assignment: CDR1 SEHNR and CDR2 FQNEAQ (reference sequence).